What follows are 16 T cell receptor beta chains derived from one specimen sequenced in a study of spatial heterogeneity in lung cancer. The time point: sample taken at primary tumor resection. Sequencing of whole RNA from tumor, nontumor lung or frozen PBMC involved no sorting. TCRdb reanalysed the 5' RACE reads using MiXCR and keeps one entry per CDR3 protein. Among 20,000 to 25,000 distinct CDR3 sequences, 4.6% were seen once, and the ten largest hold 30% to 40%. The input for sequencing was PBMCs, taken at surgery. These receptors all come from a male donor with early-stage non-small cell lung cancer.

The chain carries TRBV27 and TRBJ2-1; a weak D match, TRBD2 (7 bases). This CDR3 is built from 14 residues. Germline CDR1 MNHEY, CDR2 SMNVEV (reference sequence). The germline V and J ends were trimmed by 8 bases and 4 bases, with 15 bases remaining between them. The chain's CDR3 is CASGKGGGYNEQFF. CDR3 nucleotide sequence: TGTGCCAGCGGCAAGGGGGGAGGGTACAATGAGCAGTTCTTC.

This clonotype came up many times. V gene TRBV19 combines with J gene TRBJ1-5; tentatively, D is TRBD1 (5 bases). The CDR3 spans 15 residues. The V end lost 7 bases, the J end lost 0 bases, and 13 bases lay between the germline ends. CDR1 and CDR2 from the germline V gene are LNHDA and SQIVND (reference sequence). The CDR3 sequence: CASNTGRYSNQPQHF. As DNA, the CDR3 is TGTGCCAGTAATACGGGACGGTATAGCAATCAGCCCCAGCATTTT.

In its sample, this clonotype was seen many times. The genes are TRBV7-2 and TRBJ1-5; no definite D call. The CDR3 is 15 residues long. V was clipped by 5 bases and J by 6 bases, with 17 bases between them. CDR1 is SGHTA and CDR2 is FQGNSA in the germline V gene. The CDR3 DNA sequence: TGTGCCAGCAGCCCGAGAGGGTTGGCCAGTCAGCCCCAGCATTTT. Translating gives CASSPRGLASQPQHF.

This clonotype was picked up many times. V and J are TRBV5-1 and TRBJ1-6, with D possibly TRBD1 on 5 matching bases. Between the trimmed V and J ends, which lost 1 base and 8 bases, there was a span of 13 bases. This CDR3 has 15 amino acids. Germline V CDR1 and CDR2: SGHRS, YFSETQ. CDR3 DNA: TGCGCCAGCAGCTTGATTGAGGGGATGGATTCACCCCTCCACTTT. Its protein is CASSLIEGMDSPLHF. The full variable domain, completed using reference TRBV5-1 and TRBJ1-6, is KAGVTQTPRYLIKTRGQQVTLSCSPISGHRSVSWYQQTPGQGLQFLFEYFSETQRNKGNFPGRFSGRQFSNSRSEMNVSTLELGDSALYLCASSLIEGMDSPLHFGNGTRLTVT.

The chain uses TRBV20-1 and TRBJ2-4; D not resolved. The germline V and J ends were trimmed by 6 bases and 8 bases, with 11 bases remaining between them. The germline CDR1 and CDR2 sequences are DFQATT and SNEGSKA (reference sequence). The CDR3 length is 11 residues. CDR3 loop: CSARRMDIQYF. The CDR3 DNA reads TGCAGTGCCCGCCGAATGGACATTCAGTACTTC.

This clonotype came up many times. V usage is TRBV5-1 and J usage is TRBJ2-7; D unclear. The CDR3 is 12 residues long. In germline, CDR1 is SGHRS, CDR2 YFSETQ. V lost 5 bases to trimming and J lost 3 bases, with 9 bases between them. Written as DNA, the CDR3 is TGCGCCAGCAGACATGACGGCTACGAGCAGTACTTC. Translated, it gives CASRHDGYEQYF.

The sample holds many counts of this clonotype. The chain couples TRBV20-1 to TRBJ2-2; 9 bases line up with TRBD1. The CDR3 has 14 amino acids. Per the germline V gene, CDR1 is DFQATT and CDR2 is SNEGSKA (reference sequence). The V gene end was trimmed by 2 bases and the J gene end by 6 bases; junction bases not matched to a gene: 4. The CDR3 DNA sequence: TGCAGTGCTAGAAACAGGGGGCGGGCCGGGGAGCTGTTTTTT. Protein: CSARNRGRAGELFF.

This clonotype was picked up many times. The chain couples TRBV12-3 or TRBV12-4 to TRBJ1-1; no clear D gene. V gave up 7 bases and J gave up 0 bases, with 15 bases separating them. CDR3 length: 15 amino acids. CDR3 in DNA: TGTGCCAGCACCGATCGCAGACGGTTGAACACTGAAGCTTTCTTT. As protein: CASTDRRRLNTEAFF.

This clonotype showed up many times. The chain employs TRBV20-1 and TRBJ2-7, with D perhaps TRBD1 or TRBD2 (5 bases each). The CDR3 has 11 residues. V was pared by 5 bases and J by 8 bases, with 13 bases between. Germline V gene sequence: CDR1 DFQATT, CDR2 SNEGSKA (reference sequence). In DNA, the CDR3 is TGCAGTGCTTCGGACTGGGGGAAGCAGTACTTC. It codes for CSASDWGKQYF.

Comment on this clonotype: This clone may be a read error of a much larger clone one base away. The chain employs TRBV30 and TRBJ2-5, with a tentative D call TRBD2 (5 bases). V was cut by 3 bases and J by 6 bases, with 14 bases left in between. The CDR3 spans 13 residues. Germline V gene sequence: CDR1 GTSNPN, CDR2 SVGIG (reference sequence). CDR3 residues: CAWRCSGIKTQYF. The CDR3 DNA reads TGTGCCTGGAGGTGCTCGGGGATAAAGACCCAGTACTTC.

This clonotype occurred many times. The chain couples TRBV6-2 or TRBV6-3 to TRBJ2-3; the match to TRBD1 covers 12 bases. The CDR3 totals 18 residues. The V and J ends lost 0 bases and 5 bases, in that order; junction bases with no gene match: 9. Germline V gives CDR1 MNHEY, CDR2 SVGEGT. The CDR3 DNA sequence: TGTGCCAGCAGTTACTCCTACGCCGGGACAGGGGGCAGAGATACGCAGTATTTT. Protein sequence: CASSYSYAGTGGRDTQYF.

This clonotype was seen repeatedly, ten times or more. The V call is TRBV6-5, the J call TRBJ1-5; D not resolved. The CDR3 runs 15 residues. Trimming shortened V by 5 bases and J by 3 bases, and 14 bases separated the two germline ends. Germline CDR1 MNHEY, CDR2 SVGAGI. The CDR3 reads CASSPYEGPNQPQHF. The CDR3 DNA is TGTGCCAGCAGTCCCTATGAAGGGCCCAATCAGCCCCAGCATTTT.

This clonotype was seen at least ten times. The chain uses TRBV7-9 and TRBJ2-3, with D possibly matching TRBD2 (5 bases). There are 12 residues in the CDR3. Germline V lookup: CDR1 SEHNR, CDR2 FQNEAQ (reference sequence). Trimming took 6 bases from V and 5 from J, leaving 9 bases between them. CDR3 protein: CASRAVGDTQYF. CDR3 nucleotide sequence: TGTGCCAGCAGAGCGGTTGGAGATACGCAGTATTTT.

This clonotype has ten or more counts. The chain links TRBV18 to TRBJ2-3; no reliable D call. CDR1 is KGHSH, CDR2 LQKENI, per germline. V was clipped by 4 bases and J by 5 bases, with 10 bases between them. The length of the CDR3 is 13 residues. CDR3 sequence (DNA): TGTGCCAGCTCACGTGTGGAGAGAGATACGCAGTATTTT. Its translation is CASSRVERDTQYF.

This clonotype has a count of ten or more. The chain couples TRBV7-9 to TRBJ2-1, with D perhaps TRBD1 (7 bases). The CDR3 is made up of 15 amino acids. V shed 2 bases and J shed 7 bases, with 15 bases lying between them. Germline lookup yields CDR1 SEHNR and CDR2 FQNEAQ (reference sequence). The CDR3 loop is CASSLPTQGRNEQFF. The CDR3 DNA reads as TGTGCCAGCAGCTTACCTACACAGGGGAGGAATGAGCAGTTCTTC.

This clonotype was picked up many times. This chain connects TRBV28 to TRBJ2-5; D is perhaps TRBD1 (5 bases). V was pared by 2 bases and J by 1 base, with 11 bases between. The CDR3 extends over 15 amino acids. Germline V gives CDR1 MDHEN, CDR2 SYDVKM. The CDR3, as DNA: TGTGCCAGCAGTTTAGTAGGGGTGGTCCAAGAGACCCAGTACTTC. Protein sequence: CASSLVGVVQETQYF.